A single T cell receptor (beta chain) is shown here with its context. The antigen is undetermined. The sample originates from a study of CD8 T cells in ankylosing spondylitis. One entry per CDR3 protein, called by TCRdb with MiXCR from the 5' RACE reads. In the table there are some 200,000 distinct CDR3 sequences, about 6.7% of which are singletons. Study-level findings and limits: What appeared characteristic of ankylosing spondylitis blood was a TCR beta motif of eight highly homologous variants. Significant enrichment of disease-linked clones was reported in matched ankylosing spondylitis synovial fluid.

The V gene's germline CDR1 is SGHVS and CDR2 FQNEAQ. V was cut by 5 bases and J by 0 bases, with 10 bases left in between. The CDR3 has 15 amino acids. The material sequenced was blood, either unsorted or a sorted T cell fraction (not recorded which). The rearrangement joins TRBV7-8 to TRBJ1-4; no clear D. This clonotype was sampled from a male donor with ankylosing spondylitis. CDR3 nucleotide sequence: TGTGCCAGCAGCGCCTACAGAACAACTAATGAAAAACTGTTTTTT. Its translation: CASSAYRTTNEKLFF.